The next 17 T cell receptor beta chains were all read from a single sample in a study of cytomegalovirus exposure and HLA in healthy donors. With 60 Vbeta and 13 Jbeta primers, the PCR was carried out. Profiled with immunoSEQ multiplex PCR; TCRdb holds only in-frame clones, not every one. Of tens of thousands of clones detected, 70% to 80% appear once; the ten largest clones hold approximately 5.8%. Input material: PBMCs. These receptors were taken from a man aged 45-65 years in good health and CMV-seronegative.

Only a few counts were recorded for this clone. The V and J genes are TRBV19 and TRBJ1-1; no firm D call. The germline V and J ends were trimmed by 3 bases and 6 bases, with 5 bases remaining between them. Germline V gene lookup returns CDR1 LNHDA and CDR2 SQIVND (reference sequence). The CDR3 extends over 11 amino acids. The CDR3 DNA reads as TGTGCCAGTAGTATTCGGTCTGAAGCTTTCTTT. Residues: CASSIRSEAFF.

J is TRBJ2-6 and V is TRBV30; weak D call: TRBD2 (6 bases). CDR3 length: 15 residues. The germline V and J ends were trimmed by 4 bases and 2 bases, with 12 bases remaining between them. CDR1 is GTSNPN and CDR2 is SVGIG in the germline V gene (reference sequence). DNA for the CDR3: TGTGCCTGGACCGTGGGCGGGGCTGGGGCCAACGTCCTGACTTTC. It codes for CAWTVGGAGANVLTF. Variable domain in full (rest from reference TRBV30 and TRBJ2-6): SQTIHQWPATLVQPVGSPLSLECTVEGTSNPNLYWYRQAAGRGLQLLFYSVGIGQISSEVPQNLSASRPQDRQFILSSKKLLLSDSGFYLCAWTVGGAGANVLTFGAGSRLTVL.

This chain joins TRBV11-2 and TRBJ1-3; D is possibly TRBD1 (5 bases). CDR1 is SGHAT, CDR2 FQNNGV, per germline. Trimming took off 4 bases at V and 0 bases at J, with 16 bases between the two ends. This CDR3 spans 17 amino acids. CDR3 nucleotide sequence: TGTGCCAGCAGCTCCCGGACACCCGACCTCTCTGGAAACACCATATATTTT. Its protein product is CASSSRTPDLSGNTIYF.

The rearrangement joins TRBV5-1 to TRBJ1-1; 9 positions match TRBD1. The CDR3 spans 17 residues. V was clipped by 0 bases and J by 9 bases; unmatched bases: 15. Germline CDR1 and CDR2: SGHRS and YFSETQ. The CDR3 coding sequence is TGCGCCAGCAGCTTGGGGTACGGTGAAACAGGGGGCAATCAAGCTTTCTTT. The encoded protein is CASSLGYGETGGNQAFF.

The rearrangement joins TRBV27 to TRBJ2-5; D uncertain. Trimming removed 3 bases from V and 2 bases from J, with 7 bases in between. The CDR3 runs to 13 residues. Germline CDR1 and CDR2: MNHEY and SMNVEV (reference sequence). CDR3 loop: CASSFSSQETQYF. The DNA of the CDR3 is TGTGCCAGCAGTTTCAGTTCTCAAGAGACCCAGTACTTC.

The rearrangement joins TRBV5-1 to TRBJ2-2, with 11 positions matching TRBD2. The CDR3 loop spans 15 amino acids. With V trimmed by 6 bases and J by 6 bases, 7 bases remained unmatched. CDR1 and CDR2 (germline): SGHRS, YFSETQ. The CDR3: CASIALAGESGELFF. The CDR3 nucleotides read TGCGCCAGCATAGCACTAGCGGGAGAATCCGGGGAGCTGTTTTTT.

V is TRBV25-1 and J is TRBJ1-1, with D possibly TRBD1 on 6 matching bases. This CDR3 comprises 13 residues. Germline V gene data show CDR1 as MGHDK and CDR2 as SYGVNS. V gave up 6 bases and J gave up 8 bases, with 16 bases separating them. The CDR3 region has the DNA TGTGCCAGCAGAGGGGCAGGGGCATCCGAAGCTTTCTTT. It specifies CASRGAGASEAFF.

V gene TRBV6-7 combines with J gene TRBJ2-1; D is ambiguous. TRBV6-7 is an ORF, and what it does is uncertain. The CDR3 loop spans 14 amino acids. V was clipped by 0 bases and J by 9 bases, with 12 bases between them. DNA of the CDR3: TGTGCCAGCAGTTACTCATCCCCCCCCCGTGAGCAGTTCTTC. Protein: CASSYSSPPREQFF.

CDR3 nucleotides: TGCGCCAGCAGCTCGACGGGATATAATTCACCCCTCCACTTT. This encodes CASSSTGYNSPLHF. The V and J genes are TRBV5-1 and TRBJ1-6; D is unclear. Per the germline V gene, CDR1 is SGHRS and CDR2 is YFSETQ. The germline V and J ends were trimmed by 3 bases and 4 bases, with 8 bases remaining between them. The CDR3 totals 14 residues.

The J gene is TRBJ2-3, the V gene TRBV6-5, with D possibly being TRBD2 (5 bases). Germline V CDR1 and CDR2: MNHEY, SVGAGI. This CDR3 spans 13 amino acids. V was shortened by 7 bases and J by 6 bases, with 14 bases between the two germline ends. The CDR3 DNA follows: TGTGCCAGCACCACGGGGTGGTGGGATACGCAGTATTTT. Amino acids: CASTTGWWDTQYF.

The DNA of the CDR3 is TGCAGCGTCGCCCGGACTGGGTCTCCGGAAGAGCGCGGACGAGATGAGTTCTTC. This encodes CSVARTGSPEERGRDEFF. The chain joins TRBV29-1 to TRBJ2-1, with D possibly being TRBD2 (5 bases). Trimming took off 6 bases at V and 14 bases at J, with 38 bases between the two ends. There are 18 residues in the CDR3. Germline CDR1 and CDR2: SQVTM and ANQGSEA.

The chain has TRBV15 and TRBJ1-5; D unresolved. From germline, CDR1 is LNHNV and CDR2 YYDKDF (reference sequence). Deletions cut 7 bases from V and 0 bases from J, with 13 bases between. The CDR3 contains 15 residues. The DNA of the CDR3 is TGTGCCACCACTTTACTACCAAATAGCAATCAGCCCCAGCATTTT. The encoded protein is CATTLLPNSNQPQHF.

This chain uses TRBV30 with TRBJ2-7; D unclear. From germline, CDR1 is GTSNPN and CDR2 SVGIG (reference sequence). The CDR3 runs to 12 residues. V was trimmed by 0 bases and J by 6 bases, leaving 9 bases between them. The CDR3 DNA is TGTGCCTGGAGTGTACAACAGTCCGAGCAGTACTTC. Amino acids: CAWSVQQSEQYF.

The rearrangement links TRBV28 to TRBJ2-5; D might be TRBD1 (6 bases). V was pared by 5 bases and J by 2 bases, with 9 bases between. Germline CDR1 MDHEN, CDR2 SYDVKM. The CDR3 length is 13 residues. For the CDR3, the DNA is TGTGCCAGCAGTATAGGGGGTCAAGAGACCCAGTACTTC. It encodes CASSIGGQETQYF.

This chain connects TRBV27 to TRBJ2-1; 9 nucleotides line up with TRBD1. V shed 5 bases, J shed 9 bases, and the junction held 14 bases outside the gene matches. The CDR3 contains 16 residues. CDR1 is MNHEY, CDR2 SMNVEV, per germline (reference sequence). CDR3: CASSPGTGFWGVEQFF. The CDR3 DNA is TGTGCCAGCAGTCCAGGGACAGGGTTTTGGGGGGTTGAGCAGTTCTTC.

The chain joins TRBV5-1 to TRBJ1-1, with 10 bases identical to TRBD1. CDR1 and CDR2 (germline): SGHRS, YFSETQ. This CDR3 is 15 amino acids long. With V trimmed by 4 bases and J by 5 bases, 8 bases remained unmatched. Here the CDR3 DNA reads TGCGCCAGCAGCCGGGATGGACAGGGGGTTACTGAAGCTTTCTTT. Translated, it gives CASSRDGQGVTEAFF. Using reference TRBV5-1 and TRBJ1-1 for the parts outside the CDR3, the full variable domain is KAGVTQTPRYLIKTRGQQVTLSCSPISGHRSVSWYQQTPGQGLQFLFEYFSETQRNKGNFPGRFSGRQFSNSRSEMNVSTLELGDSALYLCASSRDGQGVTEAFFGQGTRLTVV.

The chain joins TRBV30 to TRBJ2-1, with 9 bases identical to TRBD2. The germline V gene encodes CDR1 GTSNPN and CDR2 SVGIG (reference sequence). The CDR3 loop spans 16 amino acids. J was trimmed by 3 bases and V by 2 bases; bases with no gene match: 8. The CDR3 DNA reads TGTGCCTGGAGTACTCTAGCGGGACGCTTCTACAATGAGCAGTTCTTC. It translates to CAWSTLAGRFYNEQFF.